The source of this T cell receptor beta chain is a study of T cell responses to AZD1222 COVID-19 vaccine. Study results and caveats: Nearly half of spike-specific TCRs reportedly target variant regions that are unmutated in the B.1.351 and B.1.1.7 variants. Repertoires were obtained solely post-peak T cell response.

CDR1 MNHNY and CDR2 SVGAGI come from the germline V gene (reference sequence). The CDR3 sequence is 11 residues long. V was cut by 0 bases and J by 6 bases, with 3 bases left in between. Using immunoSEQ multiplex PCR, the repertoire was profiled, and TCRdb retains in-frame clones only, with some absent. Altogether just under 85,000 clones are present, about 90% being singletons, with the ten largest covering approximately 7%. As regards this clone: The target antigen is unknown. The same CDR3 can be traced to other DNA sequences in this sample.

The origin of this receptor is an adult in good health. Material: peripheral blood, obtained on day 0 of AZD1222 vaccination. J is TRBJ2-7 and V is TRBV6-6, with D uncertain. The CDR3 DNA follows: TGTGCCAGCAGTTACTCGACCGAGCAGTACTTC. Its protein is CASSYSTEQYF.